This TCR beta chain was recovered during a study of neurological immune-mediated disorders. In each sequencing run, over 160 million TCR-beta sequences were generated from 15-18 subjects. TCRdb reanalysed the 5' RACE reads using MiXCR and keeps one entry per CDR3 protein. The data show tens of thousands of distinct CDR3 sequences, around 3.8% seen once. Findings and caveats of the study: The repertoires of 18 of 34 multiple sclerosis patients were placed by phylogenetic grouping in a single related-CDR3 cluster, which may be a signature. Subjects shared no identical expanded-clone CDR3 amino acid sequences, suggesting private TCR-beta repertoires in all groups. The greatest degree of TCR clonal expansion was observed in HTLV-1-associated myelopathy, with the lowest in multiple sclerosis, below that of healthy controls.

This clonotype was detected only a few times. The antigen is undetermined. One base away lies a much larger clone, so this may be a sequencing read error. The length of the CDR3 is 16 residues. The junction had 7 bases not matched to a gene; V was cut back by 7 bases and J by 1 base. The germline V gene encodes CDR1 DFQATT and CDR2 SNEGSKA (reference sequence). The sequenced sample consisted of PBMCs. This sequence was found in a woman aged 50 to 60 with multiple sclerosis. V and J are TRBV20-1 and TRBJ2-1; TRBD2 agrees at 13 bases. DNA for the CDR3: TGCAGTGGGACAGGGACTAGCGGGAAATCCTACAATGAGCAGTTCTTC. Its translation is CSGTGTSGKSYNEQFF.